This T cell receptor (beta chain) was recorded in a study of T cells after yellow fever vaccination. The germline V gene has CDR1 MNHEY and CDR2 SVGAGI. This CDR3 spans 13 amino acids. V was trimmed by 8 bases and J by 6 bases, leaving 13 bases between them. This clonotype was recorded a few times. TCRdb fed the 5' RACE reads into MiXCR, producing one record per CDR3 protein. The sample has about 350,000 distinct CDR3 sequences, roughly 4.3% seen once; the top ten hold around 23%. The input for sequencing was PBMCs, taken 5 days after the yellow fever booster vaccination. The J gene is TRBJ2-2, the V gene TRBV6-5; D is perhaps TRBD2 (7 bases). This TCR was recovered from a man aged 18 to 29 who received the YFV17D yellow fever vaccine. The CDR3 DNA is TGTGCCAGCTGGAGGGGGGGGCCCGGGGAGCTGTTTTTT. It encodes CASWRGGPGELFF.